This T cell receptor beta chain emerged from a study of post-analysis software for immune sequencing data (dated by TCRdb to between 2014 and 2016). Concerning the study at large: Recorded disease courses included relapsing-remitting, secondary progressive and progressive-relapsing multiple sclerosis, with some patients lacking subtype annotation. A subset of samples was prepared in parallel using single-end sample barcoding, then pooled and co-amplified after Illumina adapter ligation. The patient repertoires were set against ten to eleven previously published healthy control repertoires from donors whose ages ranged from about 6 to 25 years. Paper-wide results and their limitations: The multiple sclerosis patient group was slightly younger than the control group. When samples were clustered directly using the F measure, samples prepared in the same batch co-clustered strongly, which prompted a batch-effect correction. Significantly lower normalized Chao1 diversity was found in multiple sclerosis patients than in controls, suggesting substantial peripheral T-cell clonal expansion.

To demonstrate the VDJtools post-analysis software, TCR beta repertoires were profiled from the peripheral blood of roughly 12 young patients with multiple sclerosis. The multiple sclerosis patients were children and adolescents between 6 and 15 years of age. In regard to this clonotype: Its recognized antigen is unknown. No base qualities exist here, and no much larger clone lies one base off it.

Library construction relied on PCR. The sequencer was an Illumina HiSeq 2500. Unique molecular identifiers were incorporated into TCR beta cDNA libraries to reduce PCR and sequencing biases. Some 500,000 cDNA molecules were obtained for every 1 to 10 million input T cells, so each molecule roughly corresponded to one T cell. The same protocol used for the earlier healthy control dataset was applied to prepare and sequence the patient libraries. Within a given batch, samples were prepared together, multiplexed and sequenced on the same HiSeq lane. The source study handled its data this way. MIGEC was used to process the raw barcoded reads, and molecular identifier groups with only a single read were discarded before consensus assembly and CDR3 extraction. VDJtools was used for post-analysis of the clonotype tables, and diversity was normalized by down-sampling every dataset to the size of the smallest sample. To correct batch-related cross-sample contamination, repertoire overlap clustering matched CDR3 amino acid sequences but not nucleotide sequences. TCRdb redid the processing of the public reads, applying fastp at Q25 and MiXCR, and retained in-frame beta chains. Records with the same CDR3 protein are collapsed into one entry carrying the most frequent genes and DNA. The V and J calls come from TCRdb's annotation, not from the publication. The sample table contains about half a million distinct CDR3 sequences; only one count was recorded for around 40% of them. The ten largest account for 9% to 13% of the sample.

Sequencing used blood. This clonotype was sampled from a girl aged 5-17 years with multiple sclerosis.

The bases read TGTGCCAGCAGCTTCCCGGGAGCTACCTACGAGCAGTACTTC. This is translated as CASSFPGATYEQYF. The receptor chain draws on TRBV7-2 and TRBJ2-7, and possibly TRBD2, on 6 matching bases. From a lookup of the germline V gene, CDR1 and CDR2 are SGHTA and FQGNSA. Counted from cysteine to phenylalanine, this CDR3 has 14 amino acids. Only the CDR3 part of the read is kept: 42 bases, read in frame from the first base. V was cut back by 3 bases and J by 2 bases, leaving a gap of 11 bases between them.